This entry features one T cell receptor (beta chain) sequence. The data were obtained in a study of blood T cell repertoires in COVID-19. The overall study: The analysed material was cDNA or gDNA that came from T cells, B-cell-depleted T cells, or PBMCs.

Profiling relied on immunoSEQ multiplex PCR, and the TCRdb table lists in-frame clones only, not all of them. The sample shows tens of thousands of clones, just over 85% of them seen only once. Between the trimmed V and J ends, which lost 5 bases and 3 bases, there was a span of 14 bases. The CDR3 is made up of 15 amino acids. The V gene's germline CDR1 is SGHDT and CDR2 YYEEEE. The sample consisted of peripheral blood. The clonotype was recovered from a human donor in a cohort sampled during active COVID-19. V usage is TRBV5-6 and J usage is TRBJ2-2; TRBD1 is a possible D gene (6 bases). Written as DNA, the CDR3 is TGTGCCAGCAGTCCAGGGGTGGTGGACACCGGGGAGCTGTTTTTT. This translates into CASSPGVVDTGELFF.